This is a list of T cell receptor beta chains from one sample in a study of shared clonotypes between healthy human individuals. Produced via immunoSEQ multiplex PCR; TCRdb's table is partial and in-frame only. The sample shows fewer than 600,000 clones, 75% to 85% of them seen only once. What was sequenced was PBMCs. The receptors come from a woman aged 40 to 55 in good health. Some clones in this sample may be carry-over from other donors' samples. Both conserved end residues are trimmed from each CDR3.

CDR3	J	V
ASSLTAEQPQH	TRBJ1-5	TRBV7-3
ASSTQQEVNTEAF	TRBJ1-1	TRBV27
ASAGLARPYEQY	TRBJ2-7	TRBV14
ASSYSAGMGTDTQY	TRBJ2-3	TRBV6-5
SVEFVQGHAGELF	TRBJ2-2	TRBV29-1
ASSLSAGAYEQY	TRBJ2-7	TRBV27
ASSLVVDTEAF	TRBJ1-1	TRBV5-1
ASSQVGQNYPGYGYT	TRBJ1-2	TRBV14
ASSWATGPYYAYT	TRBJ1-2	TRBV28
ASSQDAPAAYNEQF	TRBJ2-1	TRBV4-2
ASSTQMNTEAF	TRBJ1-1	TRBV19
ATSQTDRVNIQY	TRBJ2-4	TRBV15
ASSAGTSPRNEQF	TRBJ2-1	TRBV5-4
ASSLLGSQPQH	TRBJ1-5	TRBV7-2
ASSNPAGAF	TRBJ1-1	TRBV19
ASSLQAWEPKNIQY	TRBJ2-4	TRBV9
ASSLIGANYGYT	TRBJ1-2	TRBV28
ASSIPGTGTLEQY	TRBJ2-5	TRBV19
ASSPLDRVTEAF	TRBJ1-1	TRBV5-1
ASSLAETQY	TRBJ2-5	TRBV7-2
AWSPGLATDTQY	TRBJ2-3	TRBV30
ASSPLAGGDSDTQY	TRBJ2-3	TRBV19
ASSLTDREQY	TRBJ2-7	TRBV18
AISGGRTSTEETQY	TRBJ2-5	TRBV10-3
ASSLGTINEQF	TRBJ2-1	TRBV5-5
ASSWGGQVNEKLF	TRBJ1-4	TRBV6-1
ASSLTATGYEQY	TRBJ2-7	TRBV28
ASSLVGVRTYEQY	-	TRBV7-9
ASSQAARPEIYEQY	TRBJ2-7	TRBV4-2
ASNPAASTEAF	TRBJ1-1	TRBV28
ASSAGPANTGELF	TRBJ2-2	TRBV9
ASSQSTGVSYEQY	TRBJ2-7	TRBV7-8
AIRSGRGYRSTGELF	TRBJ2-2	TRBV7-2
ASGIGLMNTEAF	TRBJ1-1	TRBV19
ASSSLRGNSNQPQH	TRBJ1-5	TRBV5-8
ASSLMQGTTEAF	TRBJ1-1	TRBV7-9
ASSRNTEAF	TRBJ1-1	TRBV19
ASSLASGLNIQY	TRBJ2-4	TRBV7-9
SALGGENSYEQY	TRBJ2-7	TRBV29-1
ASSPSLSRQPNTEAF	TRBJ1-1	TRBV18
ASSPGSIGETQY	TRBJ2-5	TRBV5-6